Reported below is one T cell receptor beta chain. The target antigen is unknown. CDR1 and CDR2 from the germline V gene are MNHNS and SASEGT. The V gene lost 6 bases and the J gene lost 7 bases, with 16 bases spanning the gap. There are 15 residues in the CDR3. These data are taken from a study of siplizumab effects on memory and regulatory T cells. Study findings and constraints: Relative to controls at 25% to 30%, mappable alloreactive CD4+ clones exhibited a mean Treg-derived proportion of 68.8% with siplizumab. Naive T cells appeared more diverse than memory cells and seemed to be major alloresponse contributors. No assignable naive or memory phenotype existed for roughly 75-95% of proliferating CD4+ or CD8+ clones.

The assay was immunoSEQ multiplex PCR, and TCRdb's table has in-frame clones only and misses some. The table lists roughly 120,000 clones, 92% of them singletons. The sequenced material came from CD4+ T cells sorted from blood. V gene TRBV6-1 combines with J gene TRBJ1-6; D perhaps matches TRBD1 (6 bases). The source is a human donor in good health. CDR3 region: CASSIQGDTNSPLHF. CDR3 in DNA: TGTGCCAGCAGCATCCAAGGGGACACAAATTCACCCCTCCACTTT.